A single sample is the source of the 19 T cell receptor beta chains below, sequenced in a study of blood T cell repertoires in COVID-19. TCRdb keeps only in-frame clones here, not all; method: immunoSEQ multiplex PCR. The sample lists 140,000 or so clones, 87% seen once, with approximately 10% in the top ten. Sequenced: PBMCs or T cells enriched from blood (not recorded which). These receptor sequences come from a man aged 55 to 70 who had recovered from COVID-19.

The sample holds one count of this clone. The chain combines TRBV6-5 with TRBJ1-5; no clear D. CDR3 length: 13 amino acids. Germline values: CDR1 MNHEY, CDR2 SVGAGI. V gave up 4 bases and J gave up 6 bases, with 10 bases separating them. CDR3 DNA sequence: TGTGCCAGCAGTTCAGTAGGAGGTCAGCCCCAGCATTTT. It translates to CASSSVGGQPQHF.

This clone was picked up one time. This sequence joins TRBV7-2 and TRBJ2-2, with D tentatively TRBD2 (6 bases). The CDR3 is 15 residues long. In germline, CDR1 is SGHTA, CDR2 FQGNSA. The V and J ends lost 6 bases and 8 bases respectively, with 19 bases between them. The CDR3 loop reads CASRISGTPGGELFF. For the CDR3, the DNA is TGTGCCAGCAGAATCTCCGGGACTCCGGGGGGGGAGCTGTTTTTT.

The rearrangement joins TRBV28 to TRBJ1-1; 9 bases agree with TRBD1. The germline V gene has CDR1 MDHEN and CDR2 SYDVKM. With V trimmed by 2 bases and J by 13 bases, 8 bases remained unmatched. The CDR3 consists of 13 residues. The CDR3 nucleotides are TGTGCCAGCAGTTTAATTCAAGGACAGGGGTATTTCTTT. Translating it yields CASSLIQGQGYFF. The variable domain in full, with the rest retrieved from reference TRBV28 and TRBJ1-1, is DVKVTQSSRYLVKRTGEKVFLECVQDMDHENMFWYRQDPGLGLRLIYFSYDVKMKEKGDIPEGYSVSREKKERFSLILESASTNQTSMYLCASSLIQGQGYFFGQGTRLTVV.

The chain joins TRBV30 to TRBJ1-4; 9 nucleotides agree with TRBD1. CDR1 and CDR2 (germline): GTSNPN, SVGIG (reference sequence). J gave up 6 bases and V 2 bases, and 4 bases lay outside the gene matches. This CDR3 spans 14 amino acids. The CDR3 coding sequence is TGTGCCTGGAGTAAGGGACAGGGACATGAAAAACTGTTTTTT. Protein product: CAWSKGQGHEKLFF.

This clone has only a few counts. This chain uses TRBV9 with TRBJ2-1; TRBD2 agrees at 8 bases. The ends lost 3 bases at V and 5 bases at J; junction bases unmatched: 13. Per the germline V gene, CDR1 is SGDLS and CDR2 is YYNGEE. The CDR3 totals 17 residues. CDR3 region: CASSAVHSGVTDNEQFF. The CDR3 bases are TGTGCCAGCAGCGCAGTCCATAGCGGGGTGACCGACAATGAGCAGTTCTTC.

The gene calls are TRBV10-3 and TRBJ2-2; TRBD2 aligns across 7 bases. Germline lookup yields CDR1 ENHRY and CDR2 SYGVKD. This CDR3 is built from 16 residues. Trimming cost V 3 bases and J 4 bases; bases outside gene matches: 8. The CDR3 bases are TGTGCCATCAGTGAAGGGCGGGAGAGTTCCACCGGGGAGCTGTTTTTT. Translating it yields CAISEGRESSTGELFF.

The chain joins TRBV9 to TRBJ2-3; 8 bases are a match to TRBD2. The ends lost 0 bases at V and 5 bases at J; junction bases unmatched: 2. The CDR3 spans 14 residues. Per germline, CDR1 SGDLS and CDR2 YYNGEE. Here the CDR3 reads CASSVGTSGDTQYF. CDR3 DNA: TGTGCCAGCAGCGTAGGAACTAGCGGAGATACGCAGTATTTT.

The CDR3 nucleotides read TGTGCCAGCAGTTTTCCGGGGGTGAATTCACCCCTCCACTTT. Translation: CASSFPGVNSPLHF. V and J are TRBV27 and TRBJ1-6; possible D gene TRBD1, 5 bases. This CDR3 comprises 14 residues. Germline CDR1 MNHEY, CDR2 SMNVEV (reference sequence). The V end was cut by 3 bases, the J end by 7 bases, with 10 bases between.

DNA for the CDR3: TGTGCCAGCAGTTTGGCTAGCGGATACTACGAGCAGTACTTC. Its translation is CASSLASGYYEQYF. The chain employs TRBV28 and TRBJ2-7; 7 nucleotides align to TRBD2. The CDR3 length is 14 residues. Germline V gene lookup returns CDR1 MDHEN and CDR2 SYDVKM. The V and J ends lost 3 bases and 3 bases, in that order; junction bases with no gene match: 5.

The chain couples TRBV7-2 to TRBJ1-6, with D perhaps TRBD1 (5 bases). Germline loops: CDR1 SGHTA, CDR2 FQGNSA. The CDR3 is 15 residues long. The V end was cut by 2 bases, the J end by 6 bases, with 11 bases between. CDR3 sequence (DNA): TGTGCCAGCAGCTTATTGGCCGGGGGTAATTCACCCCTCCACTTT. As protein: CASSLLAGGNSPLHF.

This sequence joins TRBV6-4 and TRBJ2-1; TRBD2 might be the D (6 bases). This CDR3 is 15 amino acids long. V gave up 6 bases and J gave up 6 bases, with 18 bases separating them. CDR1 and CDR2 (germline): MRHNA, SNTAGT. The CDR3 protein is CASSPGGFHSNEQFF. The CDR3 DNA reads TGTGCCAGCAGCCCCGGGGGATTCCATTCCAATGAGCAGTTCTTC.

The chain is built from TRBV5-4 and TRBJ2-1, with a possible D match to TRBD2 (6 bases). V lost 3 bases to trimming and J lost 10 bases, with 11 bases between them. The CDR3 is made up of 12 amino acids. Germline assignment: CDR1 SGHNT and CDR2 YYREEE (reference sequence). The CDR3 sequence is CASSYLALEQFF. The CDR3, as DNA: TGTGCCAGCAGCTACCTAGCGTTGGAGCAGTTCTTC. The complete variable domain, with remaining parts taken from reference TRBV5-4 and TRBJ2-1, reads ETGVTQSPTHLIKTRGQQVTLRCSSQSGHNTVSWYQQALGQGPQFIFQYYREEENGRGNFPPRFSGLQFPNYSSELNVNALELDDSALYLCASSYLALEQFFGPGTRLTVL.

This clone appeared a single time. The CDR3 region has the DNA TGTGCCAGCTCACCCCCCATAGCGGGAGGTTTAGATGAGCAGTTCTTC. This encodes CASSPPIAGGLDEQFF. The chain carries TRBV18 and TRBJ2-1; 10 bases are a match to TRBD2. The ends lost 3 bases at V and 8 bases at J; junction bases unmatched: 10. The CDR3 totals 16 residues. The germline V gene has CDR1 KGHSH and CDR2 LQKENI.

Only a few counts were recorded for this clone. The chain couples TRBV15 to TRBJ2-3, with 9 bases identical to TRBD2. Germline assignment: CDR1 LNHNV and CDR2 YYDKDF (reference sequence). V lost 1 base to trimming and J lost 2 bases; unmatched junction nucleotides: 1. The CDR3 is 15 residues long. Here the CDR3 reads CATSRGGRATDTQYF. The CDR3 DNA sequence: TGTGCCACCAGCAGAGGCGGGAGGGCCACAGATACGCAGTATTTT.

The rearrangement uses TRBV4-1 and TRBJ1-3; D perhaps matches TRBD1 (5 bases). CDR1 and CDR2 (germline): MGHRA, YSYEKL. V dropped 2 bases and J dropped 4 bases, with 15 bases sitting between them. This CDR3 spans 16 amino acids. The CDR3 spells CASSQQVRGNGNTIYF. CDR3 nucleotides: TGCGCCAGCAGCCAACAGGTGCGGGGCAACGGAAACACCATATATTTT.

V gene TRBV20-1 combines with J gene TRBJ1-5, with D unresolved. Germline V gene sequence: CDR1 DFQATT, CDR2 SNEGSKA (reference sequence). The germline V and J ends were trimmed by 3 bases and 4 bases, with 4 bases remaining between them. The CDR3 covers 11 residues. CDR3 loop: CSASSNQPQHF. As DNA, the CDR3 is TGCAGTGCTAGTTCGAATCAGCCCCAGCATTTT.

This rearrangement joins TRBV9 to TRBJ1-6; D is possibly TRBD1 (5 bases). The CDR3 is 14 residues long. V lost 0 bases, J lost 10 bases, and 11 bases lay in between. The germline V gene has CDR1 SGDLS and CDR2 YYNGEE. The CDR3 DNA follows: TGTGCCAGCAGCGTAGGCGGGGGAGGATCACCCCTCCACTTT. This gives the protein CASSVGGGGSPLHF.

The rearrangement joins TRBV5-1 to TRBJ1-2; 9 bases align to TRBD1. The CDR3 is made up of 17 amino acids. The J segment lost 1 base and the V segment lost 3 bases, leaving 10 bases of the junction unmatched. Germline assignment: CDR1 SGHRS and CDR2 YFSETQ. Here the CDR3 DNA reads TGCGCCAGCAGCTCCCGCGCCGGGACAGGGATTAACTATGGCTACACCTTC. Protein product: CASSSRAGTGINYGYTF.

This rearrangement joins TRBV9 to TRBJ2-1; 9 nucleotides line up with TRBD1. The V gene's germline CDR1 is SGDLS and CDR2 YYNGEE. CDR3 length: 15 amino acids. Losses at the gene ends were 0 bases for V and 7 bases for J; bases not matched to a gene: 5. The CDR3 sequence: CASSVATGTGNEQFF. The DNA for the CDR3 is TGTGCCAGCAGCGTAGCTACGGGGACAGGGAATGAGCAGTTCTTC.